This T cell receptor (beta chain) derives from a study of blood T cell repertoires in COVID-19 (dated by TCRdb to the early 2020s). About the study as a whole: The collaborator samples originated in the United States, Italy and Spain and spanned the acute and convalescent phases of COVID-19. The material from the prospective study consisted of cDNA or gDNA derived from T cells, B-cell-depleted T cells, or PBMCs. The dataset comprised deeply sampled blood TCRbeta repertoires from subjects exposed to, actively infected with, or recovered from COVID-19. The repertoires were released in a freely available public database meant as a resource for research on the immune response to SARS-CoV-2. The samples were drawn from two sources: the first 160 participants of the ongoing ImmuneRACE study, and 1,000 to 1,500 subjects contributed by 6 global collaborators. Sample metadata almost always included a de-identified subject ID, COVID-19 status, age in years and sex. Where HLA class I and class II types were available, the types were taken from metadata supplied by the sample provider, not from assay-based typing.

This clone was counted once. Its antigen has not been determined. No much larger clone is present one base from it, and per-base qualities are unavailable. One collaborating source in Seattle enrolled patients during active infection and followed them longitudinally through the course of disease. The collaborating institutions used their own protocols to collect whole blood in K2EDTA tubes. For TCRbeta analysis, collaborator samples were shipped as frozen whole blood, as isolated PBMCs, or as DNA extracted from either sample type. The CDR3 goes from the cysteine to the phenylalanine over 15 residues. Just CDR3 DNA is preserved here, 45 bases in frame from base 1. Ends trimmed: V by 3 bases, J by 6 bases; bases unmatched to a gene: 6. Taken from the germline V gene (reference sequence), the CDR1 and CDR2 loops are LNHNV and YYDKDF. Study-wide conclusions, independent of this receptor: The amount of clinical and demographic metadata varied by source and participant and was provided uncurated.

TCRbeta CDR3 regions were amplified from genomic DNA by means of the immunoSEQ Assay, a bias-controlled multiplex PCR. In the source study's methods: Within the assay, amplification of reference gene primers was used to estimate how many nucleated cells each sample contained. Sequence reads were collapsed and filtered to measure the absolute abundance of every unique TCRbeta CDR3 rearrangement. Productive Simpson clonality was computed per sample as the square root of Simpson's diversity index over productive rearrangements. TCRdb retrieved this table from immuneACCESS and kept in-frame rearrangements only. Not all clones are present; in checked studies, unresolved V genes account for under half, and no reason is known for the remainder. Clone size and V and J calls were adopted from that table, with D and trimming inferred from the DNA. The sample has 300,000 to 450,000 clones on record, more than 70% of them singletons. The ten largest clones represent roughly a tenth of the sample.

This receptor chain uses TRBV15 and TRBJ1-2, with TRBD1 identical over 11 junction bases. The receptor was derived from a woman in her 30s with COVID-19, enrolled during active disease. The sample was peripheral blood. Read as DNA, the sequence is TGTGCCACCAGCAGGGACAGGGGGCGGACAGATGGCTACACCTTC. It translates as CATSRDRGRTDGYTF.